The 30 T cell receptor beta chains in this list originate from one sample, sequenced in a study of OX40 agonist ivuxolimab in advanced cancers. Measured with immunoSEQ multiplex PCR; TCRdb has only the in-frame clones, and not every one. The sample comprises about 75,000 clones, about 92% of which are singletons, and around 0.39% rests with the top ten. Sample: CD4+ or CD8+ T cells sorted from blood, taken in a trial of the OX40 agonist ivuxolimab. Every receptor here comes from an adult with an advanced solid tumor such as melanoma, head and neck, liver or kidney cancer.

On this clone: The sample carries other DNA sequences with the same CDR3. The chain combines TRBV5-1 with TRBJ2-1; tentatively, D is TRBD2 (6 bases). V was shortened by 1 base and J by 0 bases, with 8 bases between the two germline ends. The CDR3 has 15 residues. Germline V lookup: CDR1 SGHRS, CDR2 YFSETQ. The CDR3 DNA reads as TGCGCCAGCAGCTTGCAGGGAGGCTCCTACAATGAGCAGTTCTTC. Its translation is CASSLQGGSYNEQFF.

This chain links TRBV18 with TRBJ2-3; no reliable D call. The length of the CDR3 is 11 residues. V gave up 2 bases and J gave up 3 bases, with 0 bases separating them. Germline V CDR1 and CDR2: KGHSH, LQKENI. The DNA of the CDR3 is TGTGCCAGCTCACCAACAGATACGCAGTATTTT. This sequence encodes CASSPTDTQYF.

The sample holds a few counts of this clone. The V and J genes are TRBV5-1 and TRBJ2-7; 10 bases agree with TRBD1. V lost 0 bases to trimming and J lost 4 bases; unmatched junction nucleotides: 4. This CDR3 comprises 15 residues. Germline V gives CDR1 SGHRS, CDR2 YFSETQ. The CDR3 region is CASSLAAGQGYEQYF. The CDR3 nucleotides read TGCGCCAGCAGCTTGGCCGCGGGACAGGGGTACGAGCAGTACTTC.

The CDR3, as DNA: TGTGCCAGCAGTGGACTAGCGGGATCCGGGGAGCTGTTTTTT. Translation: CASSGLAGSGELFF. This chain joins TRBV27 and TRBJ2-2; TRBD2 matches at 12 bases. Trimming took 5 bases from V and 6 from J; bases not matched to a gene: 1. CDR1 MNHEY and CDR2 SMNVEV come from the germline V gene (reference sequence). The length of the CDR3 is 14 residues.

This clone was detected a few times. This sequence joins TRBV18 and TRBJ1-5; TRBD1 matches 7 bases. CDR1 and CDR2 from the germline V gene are KGHSH and LQKENI. This CDR3 is built from 14 residues. With 2 bases clipped from V and 7 bases from J, the junction kept 5 bases outside the gene matches. This CDR3 is CASSPGTALQPQHF. CDR3 coding DNA: TGTGCCAGCTCACCAGGGACAGCTCTGCAGCCCCAGCATTTT. The complete variable domain, with remaining parts taken from reference TRBV18 and TRBJ1-5, reads NAGVMQNPRHLVRRRGQEARLRCSPMKGHSHVYWYRQLPEEGLKFMVYLQKENIIDESGMPKERFSAEFPKEGPSILRIQQVVRGDSAAYFCASSPGTALQPQHFGDGTRLSIL.

This clone was seen a single time. The rearrangement joins TRBV30 to TRBJ2-3; TRBD1 matches 9 bases. V shed 3 bases, J shed 8 bases, and the junction held 12 bases outside the gene matches. Germline lookup yields CDR1 GTSNPN and CDR2 SVGIG (reference sequence). The CDR3 contains 15 residues. CDR3 residues: CAWRLTGGVKGTQYF. The CDR3 region has the DNA TGTGCCTGGAGGCTGACAGGGGGGGTTAAGGGTACGCAGTATTTT.

The chain carries TRBV28 and TRBJ1-5; the match to TRBD1 covers 9 bases. V lost 9 bases, J lost 7 bases, and 7 bases stayed unmatched. Germline-derived CDR1 and CDR2 are MDHEN and SYDVKM. The CDR3 runs to 13 residues. In DNA, the CDR3 is TGTGCCAGTATACAGGGGGCAGGGCAGCCCCAGCATTTT. Amino acid sequence: CASIQGAGQPQHF.

The rearrangement joins TRBV6-5 to TRBJ2-1; TRBD2 matches 7 bases. The CDR3 runs 14 residues. Germline CDR1 is MNHEY and CDR2 is SVGAGI. V lost 5 bases and J lost 4; bases outside the gene matches: 5. The CDR3 is CASSDPGLYNEQFF. CDR3 DNA sequence: TGTGCCAGCAGTGATCCGGGACTATACAATGAGCAGTTCTTC.

The J gene is TRBJ1-4, the V gene TRBV7-2, with D unresolved. Germline V gene data show CDR1 as SGHTA and CDR2 as FQGNSA. The CDR3 runs to 13 residues. Trimming stripped 5 bases from V and 7 bases from J, with 11 bases between. This chain's CDR3 is CASSIREGEKLFF. The CDR3 coding sequence is TGTGCCAGCAGCATCAGAGAGGGTGAAAAACTGTTTTTT.

V and J are TRBV7-2 and TRBJ1-1; D not resolved. Looked up from germline, CDR1 is SGHTA and CDR2 is FQGNSA. V gave up 4 bases and J gave up 3 bases, with 9 bases separating them. The CDR3 runs 13 residues. The CDR3 reads CASSYPGYTEAFF. Here the CDR3 DNA reads TGTGCCAGCAGCTACCCAGGATACACTGAAGCTTTCTTT. The full variable domain, in which reference TRBV7-2 and TRBJ1-1 provide the parts outside the CDR3, is GAGVSQSPSNKVTEKGKDVELRCDPISGHTALYWYRQSLGQGLEFLIYFQGNSAPDKSGLPSDRFSAERTGGSVSTLTIQRTQQEDSAVYLCASSYPGYTEAFFGQGTRLTVV.

The genes are TRBV5-1 and TRBJ2-7; TRBD1 matches 9 bases. CDR1 and CDR2 from the germline V gene are SGHRS and YFSETQ. V was pared by 0 bases and J by 10 bases, with 5 bases of the junction left unmatched. This CDR3 is built from 13 residues. The CDR3 is CASSLVGQGGQYF. The CDR3 DNA is TGCGCCAGCAGCTTGGTGGGACAGGGAGGCCAGTACTTC.

The rearrangement links TRBV29-1 to TRBJ2-1; a possible D gene is TRBD1 (5 bases). Germline lookup yields CDR1 SQVTM and CDR2 ANQGSEA. The V end was cut by 3 bases, the J end by 15 bases, with 12 bases between. The CDR3 loop spans 10 amino acids. DNA for the CDR3: TGCAGCGTTGACTCAGGGCCTTGGTTCTTC. Amino acids: CSVDSGPWFF.

The chain has TRBV18 and TRBJ1-5; weak D call: TRBD1 (5 bases). The CDR3 covers 16 residues. Trimming stripped 3 bases from V and 2 bases from J, with 14 bases between. Germline V lookup: CDR1 KGHSH, CDR2 LQKENI. The CDR3 sequence: CASSPSGLNGNQPQHF. Written as DNA, the CDR3 is TGTGCCAGCTCACCGTCAGGGTTGAATGGCAATCAGCCCCAGCATTTT.

The rearrangement joins TRBV29-1 to TRBJ2-5; D may be TRBD1 or TRBD2 (5 bases each). The CDR3 covers 11 residues. Trimming removed 4 bases from V and 2 bases from J, with 5 bases in between. Looked up from germline, CDR1 is SQVTM and CDR2 is ANQGSEA. The CDR3 nucleotides read TGCAGCGTTGGGGGGCAAGAGACCCAGTACTTC. Amino acids: CSVGGQETQYF.

The V and J genes are TRBV19 and TRBJ2-4; no firm D call. The germline V and J ends were trimmed by 3 bases and 0 bases, with 9 bases remaining between them. The CDR3 has 15 amino acids. CDR1 is LNHDA and CDR2 is SQIVND in the germline V gene (reference sequence). As DNA, the CDR3 is TGTGCCAGTAGTATGTTGGGGTTAGCCAAAAACATTCAGTACTTC. This translates into CASSMLGLAKNIQYF.

The rearrangement links TRBV18 to TRBJ2-1; the D gene is possibly TRBD2 (5 bases). Germline values: CDR1 KGHSH, CDR2 LQKENI. The CDR3 runs 14 residues. Trimming left V 1 base short and J 9 bases short, with 13 bases between. The CDR3 loop reads CASSPLGGEPEQFF. For the CDR3, the DNA is TGTGCCAGCTCACCACTAGGAGGAGAACCTGAGCAGTTCTTC.

The chain links TRBV29-1 to TRBJ2-5; 8 bases map to TRBD2. Germline values: CDR1 SQVTM, CDR2 ANQGSEA. Trimming cost V 3 bases and J 5 bases; bases outside gene matches: 14. The CDR3 contains 16 residues. For the CDR3, the DNA is TGCAGCGTTGAGGGGGGGAGCGGGAGCATAGTTGAGACCCAGTACTTC. This sequence encodes CSVEGGSGSIVETQYF.

Only one count was recorded for this clone. The gene calls are TRBV19 and TRBJ1-6; 11 positions match TRBD1. There are 17 residues in the CDR3. Trimming took 3 bases from V and 6 from J; bases not matched to a gene: 7. Germline assignment: CDR1 LNHDA and CDR2 SQIVND (reference sequence). For the CDR3, the DNA is TGTGCCAGTAGTATCCCTCCCGGGACAGGGGGTAATTCACCCCTCCACTTT. Translating gives CASSIPPGTGGNSPLHF.

The chain recombines TRBV18 with TRBJ1-3, with D perhaps matching TRBD1 (6 bases). CDR1 and CDR2 from the germline V gene are KGHSH and LQKENI. Deletions cut 3 bases from V and 1 base from J, with 13 bases between. The CDR3 extends over 16 amino acids. CDR3 amino acids: CASSPLTGLSGNTIYF. For the CDR3, the DNA is TGTGCCAGCTCACCTCTGACAGGCCTTTCTGGAAACACCATATATTTT.

This chain connects TRBV6-5 to TRBJ2-7; the match to TRBD2 covers 11 bases. The CDR3 runs to 16 residues. The germline V gene has CDR1 MNHEY and CDR2 SVGAGI. V lost 2 bases, J lost 3 bases, and 6 bases stayed unmatched. Here the CDR3 DNA reads TGTGCCAGCAGTTACCTACCCACTAGCGGGAGCTACGAGCAGTACTTC. It codes for CASSYLPTSGSYEQYF.

The chain uses TRBV15 and TRBJ1-5, with D possibly matching TRBD1 (6 bases). Trimming removed 5 bases from V and 6 bases from J, with 8 bases in between. The CDR3 is 12 residues long. Germline V lookup: CDR1 LNHNV, CDR2 YYDKDF (reference sequence). DNA for the CDR3: TGTGCCACCAGCGGGGGGCCTCAGCCCCAGCATTTT. Amino acid sequence: CATSGGPQPQHF.

The V call is TRBV19, the J call TRBJ1-5; the match to TRBD1 covers 10 bases. This CDR3 is built from 13 residues. The germline V gene has CDR1 LNHDA and CDR2 SQIVND (reference sequence). The V gene end was trimmed by 6 bases and the J gene end by 7 bases; junction bases not matched to a gene: 3. In nucleotides, the CDR3 is TGTGCCAGTAGAGGACAGGGGGGCCAGCCCCAGCATTTT. As protein: CASRGQGGQPQHF.

In its sample, this clone was seen a few times. The chain uses TRBV29-1 and TRBJ1-1; no definite D call. Trimming cost V 6 bases and J 11 bases, with 13 bases left between them. The CDR3 totals 10 residues. Germline V lookup: CDR1 SQVTM, CDR2 ANQGSEA. In nucleotides, the CDR3 is TGCAGCGTGTTTGAGCTTGGGGCTTTCTTT. Its protein is CSVFELGAFF.

The V call is TRBV6-5, the J call TRBJ2-7; D not certain. The germline V and J ends were trimmed by 10 bases and 2 bases, with 15 bases remaining between them. This CDR3 has 13 amino acids. The germline V gene has CDR1 MNHEY and CDR2 SVGAGI. CDR3 region: CATQVPGPYEQYF. The CDR3 nucleotides read TGTGCCACCCAGGTCCCCGGACCCTACGAGCAGTACTTC.

This sequence joins TRBV28 and TRBJ2-1; 9 nucleotides line up with TRBD1. Germline trimming cut 6 bases from V and 7 bases from J; bases unmatched to any gene: 7. This CDR3 has 14 residues. Germline-derived CDR1 and CDR2 are MDHEN and SYDVKM. CDR3 region: CASRETGGRNEQFF. The DNA for the CDR3 is TGTGCCAGCAGAGAAACAGGGGGCAGAAATGAGCAGTTCTTC.

J is TRBJ1-6 and V is TRBV25-1; D not resolved. Trimming pared 4 bases from V and 7 bases from J, leaving 8 bases between. Germline CDR1 is MGHDK and CDR2 is SYGVNS. The CDR3 totals 13 residues. CDR3 region: CASSALANSPLHF. The CDR3 DNA reads TGTGCCAGCAGTGCTTTAGCGAATTCACCCCTCCACTTT.

The rearrangement uses TRBV5-1 and TRBJ2-5; 10 bases are a match to TRBD2. The germline gives CDR1 SGHRS, CDR2 YFSETQ. V trimming: 4 bases; J trimming: 5 bases; junction bases outside the gene matches: 11. The CDR3 has 16 residues. The CDR3: CASSPGASGRGETQYF. The CDR3 DNA follows: TGCGCCAGCAGCCCCGGGGCTAGCGGGAGAGGTGAGACCCAGTACTTC.

The chain recombines TRBV30 with TRBJ2-7; D remains unclear. Trimming removed 0 bases from V and 2 bases from J, with 5 bases in between. This CDR3 region has 12 residues. Germline CDR1 reads GTSNPN; CDR2 reads SVGIG (reference sequence). The CDR3 region is CAWSVRAYEQYF. The DNA of the CDR3 is TGTGCCTGGAGTGTTAGGGCCTACGAGCAGTACTTC. The whole variable domain, filled in from reference TRBV30 and TRBJ2-7, reads SQTIHQWPATLVQPVGSPLSLECTVEGTSNPNLYWYRQAAGRGLQLLFYSVGIGQISSEVPQNLSASRPQDRQFILSSKKLLLSDSGFYLCAWSVRAYEQYFGPGTRLTVT.

V and J are TRBV7-2 and TRBJ2-5; 11 bases align to TRBD2. J was trimmed by 2 bases and V by 4 bases; bases with no gene match: 6. This CDR3 spans 16 amino acids. CDR1 and CDR2 from the germline V gene are SGHTA and FQGNSA. CDR3 nucleotide sequence: TGTGCCAGCAGCTGGCCGACTAGCGGGGAACAAGAGACCCAGTACTTC. Encoded protein: CASSWPTSGEQETQYF. The whole variable domain, filled in from reference TRBV7-2 and TRBJ2-5, reads GAGVSQSPSNKVTEKGKDVELRCDPISGHTALYWYRQSLGQGLEFLIYFQGNSAPDKSGLPSDRFSAERTGGSVSTLTIQRTQQEDSAVYLCASSWPTSGEQETQYFGPGTRLLVL.

The chain uses TRBV5-1 and TRBJ2-2, with TRBD1 as a possible D gene (6 bases). CDR1 is SGHRS and CDR2 is YFSETQ in the germline V gene. The CDR3 sequence is 14 residues long. Between the trimmed V and J ends, which lost 1 base and 7 bases, there was a span of 11 bases. Written as DNA, the CDR3 is TGCGCCAGCAGCTTGCAGGGGTCGGGCGGGGAGCTGTTTTTT. The encoded protein is CASSLQGSGGELFF.